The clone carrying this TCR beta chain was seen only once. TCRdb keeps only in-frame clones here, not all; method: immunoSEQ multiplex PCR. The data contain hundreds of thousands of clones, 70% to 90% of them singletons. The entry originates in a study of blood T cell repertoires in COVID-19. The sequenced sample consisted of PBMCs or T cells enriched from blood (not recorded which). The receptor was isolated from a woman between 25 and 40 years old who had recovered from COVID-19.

CDR3 in DNA: TGTGCCAGCACCCATGGAAATGACTACACCATATATTTT. Amino acids: CASTHGNDYTIYF. The chain has TRBV5-6 and TRBJ1-3; D gene unclear. The CDR3 sequence is 13 residues long. V shed 6 bases and J shed 8 bases, with 15 bases lying between them. Looked up from germline, CDR1 is SGHDT and CDR2 is YYEEEE.